What follows is one T cell receptor beta chain and its context. The antigen is unknown. The sample belongs to a study of T cells in narcolepsy. Study-level points and caveats: HCRT-specific and TRIB2-specific autoreactive clonotypes appeared among same-patient CSF and blood CD4+ clonotypes.

This table comes from immunoSEQ multiplex PCR, and its TCRdb copy is limited to in-frame clones, with some not included. The sample lists about 15,000 clones; 85% were seen once. The sequencing sample was made of memory (CD45RA-) CD4+ T cells from blood. The clonotype comes from a human donor in good health.

CDR3 bases: TGTGCCAGTAGCAACAGGGGGCTCAATCAGCCCCAGCATTTT. Residues: CASSNRGLNQPQHF. The rearrangement links TRBV19 to TRBJ1-5, with 9 bases that match TRBD1. Germline V lookup: CDR1 LNHDA, CDR2 SQIVND (reference sequence). The junction had 3 bases not matched to a gene; V was cut back by 6 bases and J by 3 bases. This CDR3 is 14 amino acids long.